This T cell receptor beta chain was documented in a study of blood T cell repertoires in COVID-19. Study overall: Some COVID-19 samples were acute and others convalescent; all came from the United States, Italy and Spain. Sample material is recorded as cDNA or gDNA derived from T cells, B-cell-depleted T cells, or PBMCs.

Original methodology: Estimation of nucleated cell counts was performed using reference gene primer amplification. Generated by immunoSEQ multiplex PCR, the TCRdb table keeps only in-frame clones and is missing some. The V and J calls and clone size come from that table; D and trimming were worked out from the DNA. The data contain fewer than 300,000 clones, around 81% of them singletons. CDR3 length: 15 amino acids. The germline CDR1 and CDR2 sequences are LNHDA and SQIVND (reference sequence). V gave up 6 bases and J gave up 6 bases, with 15 bases separating them. This sequence joins TRBV19 and TRBJ1-6; TRBD1 is a possible D gene (6 bases). The sequencing input was peripheral blood. The receptor was derived from a woman aged 60-70 years with active or convalescent COVID-19. CDR3 in amino acids: CASSPRGRGNSPLHF. CDR3 coding DNA: TGTGCCAGTAGCCCCCGGGGCAGGGGTAATTCACCCCTCCACTTT.